Listed below are T cell receptor beta chains from one sample, sequenced in a study of T-cell memory formation after mild COVID-19. In TCRdb, the 5' RACE reads were re-called with MiXCR into one record per CDR3 protein. The data hold about 400,000 distinct CDR3 sequences, with over 15% observed a single time. Sequences were obtained from PBMCs or a T cell subset sorted from them (not recorded which). Source of these receptors: a man in his late teens or twenties who had mild COVID-19 (a few samples of this study predate the infection). Cell type and time point are not known. Each CDR3 is given with its conserved first and last residue.

>TRBJ2-5|TRBV2
CASSGSGGAETQYF
>TRBJ2-2|TRBV24-1
CATSDPGQNTGELFF
>TRBJ2-4|TRBV25-1
CASMTGENIQYF
>TRBJ1-2|TRBV30
CAWSSQGANYGYTF
>TRBJ1-5|TRBV11-3
CASSLGTAINQPQHF
>TRBJ1-2|TRBV7-8
CASSSSRVRGPGSGYTF
>TRBJ2-2|TRBV5-1
CASSLPLAGAQTLFF
>TRBJ2-7|TRBV10-3
CAIRGTGMEEQYF
>TRBJ1-1|TRBV7-8
CASSPEDRPREAFF
>TRBJ2-1|TRBV4-3
CASSQEPRQGTYNEQFF
>TRBJ1-1|TRBV6-5
CASSYRTANTEAFF
>TRBJ2-3|TRBV12-3/TRBV12-4
CASRRGRVDTQYF
>TRBJ1-1|TRBV5-6
CASSQTGGLMNTEAFF
>TRBJ2-2|TRBV28
CATNGGGELFF
>TRBJ1-1|TRBV11-2
CASILSGGNTEAFF
>TRBJ2-5|TRBV18
CASSTRDRGQETQYF
>TRBJ1-1|TRBV5-1
CASSFVGLGTEAFF
>TRBJ2-3|TRBV7-6
CASSPSGGEADTQYF
>TRBJ2-3|TRBV6-2/TRBV6-3
CASSYPSGTTDTQYF
>TRBJ1-2|TRBV7-8
CASTPLWGARGYTF
>TRBJ2-7|TRBV12-3/TRBV12-4
CASSHFGRVSSYEQYF
>TRBJ1-5|TRBV6-6
CASSRTKGNQPQHF
>TRBJ2-3|TRBV4-3
CASSQPPGKSDTQYF
>TRBJ2-3|TRBV19
CASSIIGTQYF
>TRBJ2-5|TRBV4-3
CASSQDRQETQYF
>TRBJ2-1|TRBV5-1
CASSSRGYGEQFF
>TRBJ2-6|TRBV12-3/TRBV12-4
CASSSQGAAWANVLTF
>TRBJ1-1|TRBV29-1
CSVEGGVRANTEAFF
>TRBJ2-3|TRBV9
CASSLVGAGTDTQYF
>TRBJ1-2|TRBV6-5
CASSPVGASEGYTF
>TRBJ1-2|TRBV12-3/TRBV12-4
CASSLFGAGANYGYTF
>TRBJ2-3|TRBV6-2/TRBV6-3
CASNTGDTQYF
>TRBJ2-3|TRBV20-1
CSARASWTSTDTQYF
>TRBJ2-1|TRBV4-3
CASSQAASGGLLGNEQFF
>TRBJ1-1|TRBV10-2
CASTLDSKDTEAFF
>TRBJ2-5|TRBV5-1
CASSLLIAGGQETQYF
>TRBJ2-2|TRBV5-4
CASSFGPGDTGELFF
>TRBJ2-5|TRBV15
CATSRENRETQYF
>TRBJ2-7|TRBV29-1
CSAQGRGVYEQYF
>TRBJ2-2|TRBV4-2
CASSQEKRSGELFF
>TRBJ1-1|TRBV24-1
CATSDSQGAYTEAFF
>TRBJ1-1|TRBV7-3
CASSLLQGTEAFF
>TRBJ2-7|TRBV27
CASSSTIGLAVEQYF
>TRBJ2-1|TRBV4-2
CASSQGVQGQFF
>TRBJ1-2|TRBV12-3/TRBV12-4
CASSTSGEGYTF
>TRBJ1-1|TRBV11-2
CASRLETEAFF
>TRBJ2-1|TRBV29-1
CSVRGNEQFF
>TRBJ2-2|TRBV5-1
CASSTDRAAGELFF
>TRBJ2-2|TRBV14
CASSSWTPPGGELFF
>TRBJ2-3|TRBV24-1
CAIGTGGTDTQYF
>TRBJ2-3|TRBV20-1
CSAGGYTDTQYF
>TRBJ1-1|TRBV5-6
CASSGTGALNTEAFF
>TRBJ1-3|TRBV7-9
CASSAGTGRNTIYF
>TRBJ2-1|TRBV12-3/TRBV12-4
CASSPLDGRYNEQFF
>TRBJ2-5|TRBV5-1
CASSLAAAPEEAQYF
>TRBJ1-1|TRBV7-9
CASSSPGRLNTEAFF
>TRBJ1-2|TRBV5-1
CASSSQGANYGYTF
>TRBJ2-3|TRBV5-1
CASSSSSGGANTQYF
>TRBJ2-3|TRBV12-5
CASGSGYSARDTQYF